This TCR beta chain was retrieved from a study of cytomegalovirus exposure and HLA in healthy donors. Study findings and constraints: Looking again later, the authors saw that most CMV-associated TCR beta chains seemed HLA-restricted. Donor immune exposure was known only as CMV serostatus.

Per the germline V gene, CDR1 is SEHNR and CDR2 is FQNEAQ (reference sequence). V lost 7 bases and J lost 4, with 14 bases in between. There are 13 residues in the CDR3. Use of 60 Vbeta and 13 Jbeta primers characterized the PCR. Generated by immunoSEQ multiplex PCR, the TCRdb table keeps only in-frame clones and is missing some. This sample has some 150,000 clones, with approximately 80% found just once. Details on this clone: Antigen unknown.

Specimen: PBMCs. This clonotype was obtained from a male donor in good health and CMV-seronegative. The chain combines TRBV7-9 with TRBJ2-7; D unresolved. The CDR3 protein is CASTRGPVYEQYF. The CDR3 DNA reads TGTGCCAGCACCCGAGGTCCGGTGTACGAGCAGTACTTC.